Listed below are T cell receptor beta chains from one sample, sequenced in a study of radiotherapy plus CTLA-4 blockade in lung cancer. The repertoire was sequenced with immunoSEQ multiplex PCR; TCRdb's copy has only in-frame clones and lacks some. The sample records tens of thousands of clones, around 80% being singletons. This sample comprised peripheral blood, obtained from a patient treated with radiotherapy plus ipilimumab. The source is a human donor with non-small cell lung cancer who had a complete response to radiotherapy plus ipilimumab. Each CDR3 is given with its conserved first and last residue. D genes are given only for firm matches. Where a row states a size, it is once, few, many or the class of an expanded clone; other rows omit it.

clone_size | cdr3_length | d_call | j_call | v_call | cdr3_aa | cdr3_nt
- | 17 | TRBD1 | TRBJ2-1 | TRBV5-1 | CASVDLDRGFSLDEQFF | TGCGCCAGCGTCGACCTGGACAGGGGGTTTTCTTTGGATGAGCAGTTCTTC
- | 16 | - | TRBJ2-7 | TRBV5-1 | CASSLAAGTVSYEQYF | TGCGCCAGCAGCTTGGCTGCGGGAACAGTCTCCTACGAGCAGTACTTC
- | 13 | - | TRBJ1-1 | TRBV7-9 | CASSLVQNTEAFF | TGTGCCAGCAGCTTAGTCCAGAACACTGAAGCTTTCTTT
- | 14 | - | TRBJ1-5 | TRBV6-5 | CASSYLRGLKPQHF | TGTGCCAGCAGTTACCTCAGGGGACTAAAGCCCCAGCATTTT
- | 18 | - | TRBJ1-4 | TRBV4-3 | CASSQRPAGWGTNEKLFF | TGCGCCAGCAGCCAAAGGCCGGCAGGGTGGGGTACTAATGAAAAACTGTTTTTT
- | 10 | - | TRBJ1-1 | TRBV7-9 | CAPAIAEAFF | TGTGCCCCTGCTATCGCTGAAGCTTTCTTT
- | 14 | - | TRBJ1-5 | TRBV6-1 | CASSEGTTPMPQHF | TGTGCCAGCAGTGAGGGGACAACTCCGATGCCCCAGCATTTT
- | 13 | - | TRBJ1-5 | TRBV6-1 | CAGGGYSNQPQHF | TGTGCAGGGGGGGGTTATAGCAATCAGCCCCAGCATTTT
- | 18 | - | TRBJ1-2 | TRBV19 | CASNPRGWQRGALSGYTF | TGTGCCAGTAACCCTCGAGGGTGGCAAAGAGGGGCTCTATCCGGCTACACCTTC
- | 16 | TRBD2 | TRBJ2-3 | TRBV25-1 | CASSESGGVITDTQYF | TGTGCCAGCAGTGAAAGCGGGGGGGTCATCACAGATACGCAGTATTTT
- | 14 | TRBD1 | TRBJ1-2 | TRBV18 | CASSPEQGNYGYTF | TGTGCCAGCTCACCGGAACAGGGGAACTATGGCTACACCTTC
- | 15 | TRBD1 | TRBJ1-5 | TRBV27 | CASRYNGQGMQPQHF | TGTGCCAGCAGATACAACGGACAGGGAATGCAGCCCCAGCATTTT
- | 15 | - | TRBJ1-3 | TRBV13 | CASSNLLNSGNTIYF | TGTGCCAGCAGCAACCTCTTAAACTCTGGAAACACCATATATTTT
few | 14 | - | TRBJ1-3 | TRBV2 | CASSEPRSGNTIYF | TGTGCCAGCAGTGAACCTCGATCCGGAAACACCATATATTTT
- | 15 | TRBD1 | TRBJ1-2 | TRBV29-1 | CSVEDEEQGAFGYTF | TGCAGCGTTGAAGATGAGGAACAGGGGGCATTTGGCTACACCTTC
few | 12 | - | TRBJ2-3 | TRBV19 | CASSIVGGTQYF | TGTGCCAGTAGTATAGTAGGAGGTACGCAGTATTTT
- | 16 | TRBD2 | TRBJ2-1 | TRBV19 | CASSPRPGTSGGAQFF | TGTGCCAGTAGTCCCCGTCCCGGGACTAGCGGGGGGGCTCAGTTCTTC
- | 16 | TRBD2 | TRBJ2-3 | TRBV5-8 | CASSLAGLGGADTQYF | TGTGCCAGCAGCTTAGCGGGACTAGGAGGGGCAGATACGCAGTATTTT
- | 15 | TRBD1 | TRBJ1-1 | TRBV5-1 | CASSPGDRGATEAFF | TGCGCCAGCAGCCCGGGGGACAGGGGGGCCACTGAAGCTTTCTTT
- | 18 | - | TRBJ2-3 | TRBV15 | CATSSPLGLGTSTDTQYF | TGTGCCACCAGCTCCCCCCTGGGGCTAGGGACAAGCACAGATACGCAGTATTTT
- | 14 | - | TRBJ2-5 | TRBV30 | CAWSTGRARETQYF | TGTGCCTGGAGTACAGGACGGGCACGGGAGACCCAGTACTTC
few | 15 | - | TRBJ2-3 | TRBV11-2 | CASNPKGHSQDTQYF | TGTGCCAGCAACCCCAAGGGGCATTCACAAGATACGCAGTATTTT
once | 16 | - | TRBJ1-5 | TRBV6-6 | CASSYSVPYSNQPQHF | TGTGCCAGCAGTTACTCGGTGCCGTATAGCAATCAGCCCCAGCATTTT
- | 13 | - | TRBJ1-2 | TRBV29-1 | CSVPSRGAGGYTF | TGCAGCGTCCCCTCAAGGGGGGCGGGTGGCTACACCTTC
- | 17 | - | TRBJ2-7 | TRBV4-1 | CASSQGARIPDSYEQYF | TGCGCCAGCAGCCAAGGGGCGCGGATACCCGACTCCTACGAGCAGTACTTC
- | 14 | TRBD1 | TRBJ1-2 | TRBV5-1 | CASSRDDRGSGYTF | TGCGCCAGCAGTCGAGATGACAGGGGTAGTGGCTACACCTTC
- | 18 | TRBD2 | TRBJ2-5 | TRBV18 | CASSPPGAGGMPQETQYF | TGTGCCAGCTCACCACCGGGTGCGGGGGGCATGCCCCAAGAGACCCAGTACTTC
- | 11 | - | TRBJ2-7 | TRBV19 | CASRGGLEQYF | TGTGCCAGTAGGGGGGGCCTCGAGCAGTACTTC
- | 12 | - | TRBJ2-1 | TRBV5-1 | CASSADSWEQFF | TGCGCCAGCAGCGCGGACTCCTGGGAGCAGTTCTTC
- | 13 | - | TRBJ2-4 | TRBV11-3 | CASSSTGLNIQYF | TGTGCCAGCAGCAGTACAGGGTTGAACATTCAGTACTTC
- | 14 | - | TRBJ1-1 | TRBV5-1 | CASSGTGLVTEAFF | TGCGCCAGCAGCGGGACGGGGCTGGTCACTGAAGCTTTCTTT
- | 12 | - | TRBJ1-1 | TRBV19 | CASTRSNTEAFF | TGTGCCAGTACCCGGTCAAACACTGAAGCTTTCTTT
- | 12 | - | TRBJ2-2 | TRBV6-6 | CASSWGAGELFF | TGTGCCAGCAGCTGGGGCGCCGGGGAGCTGTTTTTT
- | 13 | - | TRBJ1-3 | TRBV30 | CAWSVVSGNTIYF | TGTGCCTGGAGTGTGGTGTCTGGAAACACCATATATTTT
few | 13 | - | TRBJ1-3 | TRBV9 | CASSVAGGNTIYF | TGTGCCAGCAGCGTAGCTGGGGGAAACACCATATATTTT
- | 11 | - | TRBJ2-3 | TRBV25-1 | CASGTLFTQYF | TGTGCCAGCGGGACATTATTTACGCAGTATTTT
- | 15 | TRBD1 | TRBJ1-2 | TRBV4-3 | CASSQDPQGVYGYTF | TGCGCCAGCAGCCAAGATCCACAGGGGGTCTATGGCTACACCTTC
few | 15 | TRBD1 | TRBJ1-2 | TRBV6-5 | CASSTGTGGDYGYTF | TGTGCCAGCAGCACCGGGACAGGGGGGGACTATGGCTACACCTTC